These 32 T cell receptor beta chains originate from one sample sequenced in a study of radiotherapy plus CTLA-4 blockade in lung cancer. TCRdb's copy holds only in-frame clones and misses some; the assay was immunoSEQ multiplex PCR. The data contain about 87,000 clones, around nine tenths of them singletons. Sequenced material: peripheral blood, taken from a patient treated with radiotherapy plus ipilimumab. All receptors come from a human donor with non-small cell lung cancer that progressed on radiotherapy plus ipilimumab.

The chain has TRBV11-3 and TRBJ2-2; 9 bases match TRBD1. The CDR3 extends over 15 amino acids. From germline, CDR1 is SGHNT and CDR2 YENEEA. V dropped 1 base and J dropped 3; count of bases not matched to a gene: 0. The CDR3 is CASSLGDRDTGELFF. The CDR3 nucleotides read TGTGCCAGCAGCTTAGGGGACAGGGACACCGGGGAGCTGTTTTTT.

This clone was detected only a few times. The V call is TRBV5-4, the J call TRBJ2-7, with 10 bases identical to TRBD2. The CDR3 is made up of 16 amino acids. Trimming cost V 5 bases and J 3 bases; bases outside gene matches: 11. Germline V gives CDR1 SGHNT, CDR2 YYREEE (reference sequence). CDR3 DNA sequence: TGTGCCAGCAGACGGACTAGCGGAGCGGAGGGCTACGAGCAGTACTTC. It specifies CASRRTSGAEGYEQYF.

The genes are TRBV15 and TRBJ1-1; D call uncertain. The CDR3 has 16 amino acids. Deletions cut 0 bases from V and 4 bases from J, with 15 bases between. CDR1 and CDR2 from the germline V gene are LNHNV and YYDKDF (reference sequence). The DNA for the CDR3 is TGTGCCACCAGCAGAGATTTGAACACCCGGGGCACTGAAGCTTTCTTT. It specifies CATSRDLNTRGTEAFF.

The gene calls are TRBV29-1 and TRBJ1-1; D is unclear. V was clipped by 3 bases and J by 1 base, with 6 bases between them. The CDR3 has 12 amino acids. Germline-derived CDR1 and CDR2 are SQVTM and ANQGSEA. The CDR3 is CSVDSGNTEAFF. CDR3 nucleotide sequence: TGCAGCGTTGATTCAGGGAACACTGAAGCTTTCTTT.

In this sample, this clone turned up once. This chain joins TRBV19 and TRBJ1-1; D is unclear. CDR1 and CDR2 (germline): LNHDA, SQIVND (reference sequence). Trimming left V 7 bases short and J 1 base short, with 13 bases between. The CDR3 sequence is 14 residues long. The CDR3 DNA reads TGTGCCAGTACCCCGAAGATGGGGAACACTGAAGCTTTCTTT. Translation: CASTPKMGNTEAFF.

The CDR3 DNA reads TGTGCCAGCAGCTTTAGGGCGACAGGAGGCCGGAACGAGCAGTACTTC. Protein product: CASSFRATGGRNEQYF. V is TRBV7-2 and J is TRBJ2-7; D may be TRBD1 (6 bases). The germline CDR1 and CDR2 sequences are SGHTA and FQGNSA. The CDR3 runs to 16 residues. Deletions cut 3 bases from V and 5 bases from J, with 20 bases between. The entire variable domain, with the rest obtained from reference TRBV7-2 and TRBJ2-7, is as follows: GAGVSQSPSNKVTEKGKDVELRCDPISGHTALYWYRQSLGQGLEFLIYFQGNSAPDKSGLPSDRFSAERTGGSVSTLTIQRTQQEDSAVYLCASSFRATGGRNEQYFGPGTRLTVT.

A single count supports this clone. V gene TRBV14 combines with J gene TRBJ2-3, with TRBD2 matching over 8 bases. Trimming cost V 1 base and J 0 bases; bases outside gene matches: 9. Germline V gene sequence: CDR1 SGHDN, CDR2 FVKESK. The CDR3 spans 18 residues. The CDR3: CASSQAPGRAGSTDTQYF. CDR3 DNA: TGTGCCAGCAGCCAAGCCCCCGGGAGGGCGGGGAGCACAGATACGCAGTATTTT. Based on the CDR3 plus reference TRBV14 and TRBJ2-3, the full variable domain is EAGVTQFPSHSVIEKGQTVTLRCDPISGHDNLYWYRRVMGKEIKFLLHFVKESKQDESGMPNNRFLAERTGGTYSTLKVQPAELEDSGVYFCASSQAPGRAGSTDTQYFGPGTRLTVL.

V usage is TRBV7-2 and J usage is TRBJ1-1; no reliable D call. From germline, CDR1 is SGHTA and CDR2 FQGNSA. Trimming shortened V by 8 bases and J by 0 bases, and 10 bases separated the two germline ends. The CDR3 totals 13 residues. CDR3 region: CASGVFMNTEAFF. DNA of the CDR3: TGTGCCAGCGGGGTGTTCATGAACACTGAAGCTTTCTTT.

The chain employs TRBV10-3 and TRBJ1-1; the D gene is possibly TRBD1 (6 bases). Trimming pared 0 bases from V and 1 base from J, leaving 9 bases between. From germline, CDR1 is ENHRY and CDR2 SYGVKD. The CDR3 extends over 15 amino acids. The CDR3 DNA reads as TGTGCCATCAGTGAGTCGGGGGGGGCGAACACTGAAGCTTTCTTT. Amino acids: CAISESGGANTEAFF.

This clone appeared once. J is TRBJ2-3 and V is TRBV19; 11 nucleotides align to TRBD1. This CDR3 contains 16 residues. From germline, CDR1 is LNHDA and CDR2 SQIVND (reference sequence). The V gene end was trimmed by 4 bases and the J gene end by 4 bases; junction bases not matched to a gene: 7. Here the CDR3 DNA reads TGTGCCAGTAGTACCCCTGGACAGGGGGCGGCAGATACGCAGTATTTT. This encodes CASSTPGQGAADTQYF.

V usage is TRBV14 and J usage is TRBJ1-5; 9 nucleotides agree with TRBD1. This CDR3 region has 16 residues. CDR1 and CDR2 (germline): SGHDN, FVKESK. J was trimmed by 5 bases and V by 4 bases; bases with no gene match: 9. CDR3 residues: CASSPRGDRAYQPQHF. The CDR3 DNA reads as TGTGCCAGCAGCCCCCGGGGGGACAGGGCTTATCAGCCCCAGCATTTT.

V gene TRBV28 combines with J gene TRBJ2-7, with 7 bases aligning to TRBD2. The CDR3 spans 17 residues. J was trimmed by 1 base and V by 4 bases; bases with no gene match: 13. Germline assignment: CDR1 MDHEN and CDR2 SYDVKM. This CDR3 is CASSSPLSPRGSYEQYF. The CDR3 DNA reads TGTGCCAGCAGTTCCCCTTTATCACCGCGGGGGTCCTACGAGCAGTACTTC.

This chain connects TRBV5-1 to TRBJ2-3; maybe TRBD1 (6 bases). Germline CDR1 and CDR2: SGHRS and YFSETQ. V lost 3 bases, J lost 0 bases, and 8 bases lay in between. This CDR3 is 14 amino acids long. CDR3 in DNA: TGCGCCAGCAGCTCCGGACAGAGCACAGATACGCAGTATTTT. It is translated as CASSSGQSTDTQYF.

The V and J genes are TRBV15 and TRBJ1-5; 10 bases are shared with TRBD1. The CDR3 extends over 15 amino acids. V shed 6 bases, J shed 6 bases, and the junction held 8 bases outside the gene matches. The V gene's germline CDR1 is LNHNV and CDR2 YYDKDF (reference sequence). The DNA of the CDR3 is TGTGCCACCAGGGGGGACAGGGGAGGCGCTCAGCCCCAGCATTTT. Its protein is CATRGDRGGAQPQHF.

This chain joins TRBV27 and TRBJ2-2; maybe TRBD1 (8 bases). Germline CDR1 MNHEY, CDR2 SMNVEV (reference sequence). This CDR3 contains 14 residues. V was trimmed by 5 bases and J by 7 bases, leaving 14 bases between them. CDR3 amino acids: CASSGQGGIGELFF. CDR3 DNA: TGTGCCAGCAGTGGACAGGGAGGGATCGGGGAGCTGTTTTTT.

This sequence joins TRBV5-1 and TRBJ1-2; D gene unclear. Germline lookup yields CDR1 SGHRS and CDR2 YFSETQ. The CDR3 length is 14 residues. Between the trimmed V and J ends, which lost 0 bases and 9 bases, there was a span of 15 bases. The DNA for the CDR3 is TGCGCCAGCAGCTTGGAACAGCCCCGAGCGAGCTACACCTTC. Amino acid sequence: CASSLEQPRASYTF.

This rearrangement joins TRBV19 to TRBJ1-2; D unresolved. Trimming shortened V by 0 bases and J by 12 bases, and 11 bases separated the two germline ends. Germline-derived CDR1 and CDR2 are LNHDA and SQIVND (reference sequence). The CDR3 covers 12 residues. In nucleotides, the CDR3 is TGTGCCAGTAGTATAGAGGGAAGAAGGCACACCTTC. It specifies CASSIEGRRHTF.

The J gene is TRBJ2-3, the V gene TRBV7-9, with D possibly matching TRBD1 (6 bases). The CDR3 spans 13 residues. V lost 5 bases and J 2 bases, leaving 8 bases between the germline ends. Looked up from germline, CDR1 is SEHNR and CDR2 is FQNEAQ (reference sequence). In DNA, the CDR3 is TGTGCCAGCAGCGACAGGAACACAGATACGCAGTATTTT. Translating gives CASSDRNTDTQYF.

This clone turned up a few times. DNA for the CDR3: TGCAGCGTCGCGGGGGGGACGAACACTGAAGCTTTCTTT. The encoded protein is CSVAGGTNTEAFF. V and J are TRBV29-1 and TRBJ1-1, with D possibly matching TRBD1 (5 bases). V dropped 6 bases and J dropped 1 base, with 12 bases sitting between them. CDR3 length: 13 amino acids. Per germline, CDR1 SQVTM and CDR2 ANQGSEA.

The chain links TRBV5-1 to TRBJ1-5; D is unclear. The CDR3 totals 13 residues. Germline loops: CDR1 SGHRS, CDR2 YFSETQ. The V gene lost 0 bases and the J gene lost 4 bases, with 5 bases spanning the gap. The CDR3 DNA sequence: TGCGCCAGCAGCTTGGATGGAAATCAGCCCCAGCATTTT. Translated: CASSLDGNQPQHF.

The genes are TRBV7-3 and TRBJ2-5; D not resolved. Germline CDR1 and CDR2: SGHTA and FQGTGA. V shed 5 bases and J shed 6 bases, with 13 bases lying between them. The CDR3 length is 13 residues. The CDR3 loop reads CASSLSPGQTQYF. The CDR3 DNA reads as TGTGCCAGCAGCCTCTCCCCAGGCCAGACCCAGTACTTC. Looking up the rest from reference TRBV7-3 and TRBJ2-5 gives the full variable domain: GAGVSQTPSNKVTEKGKYVELRCDPISGHTALYWYRQSLGQGPEFLIYFQGTGAADDSGLPNDRFFAVRPEGSVSTLKIQRTERGDSAVYLCASSLSPGQTQYFGPGTRLLVL.

This chain joins TRBV6-5 and TRBJ1-1; D unresolved. Germline CDR1 and CDR2: MNHEY and SVGAGI. V shed 5 bases and J shed 2 bases, with 15 bases lying between them. The CDR3 is 15 residues long. The CDR3 protein is CASSPSGMSNTEAFF. Here the CDR3 DNA reads TGTGCCAGCAGTCCCTCGGGGATGTCTAACACTGAAGCTTTCTTT.

The V call is TRBV19, the J call TRBJ1-1; D is undetermined. The CDR3 is 13 amino acids. V was trimmed by 4 bases and J by 3 bases, leaving 9 bases between them. Per the germline V gene, CDR1 is LNHDA and CDR2 is SQIVND (reference sequence). The CDR3 bases are TGTGCCAGTAGTACCCACCTGGACACTGAAGCTTTCTTT. Amino acids: CASSTHLDTEAFF.

This clone appeared a few times. The chain uses TRBV21-1 and TRBJ2-7. TRBV21-1 is noted as a pseudogene. The CDR3 length is 14 residues. The CDR3 spells CASSKVGAGYEQYF. For the CDR3, the DNA is TGTGCCAGCAGCAAAGTAGGGGCGGGCTACGAGCAGTACTTC.

This clone appeared a single time. This sequence joins TRBV5-5 and TRBJ2-1; no definite D call. The CDR3 runs 13 residues. Per germline, CDR1 SGHKS and CDR2 YYEKEE (reference sequence). Trimming removed 4 bases from V and 8 bases from J, with 13 bases in between. CDR3 nucleotide sequence: TGTGCCAGCAGCGCACGAGGCTCTTATGAGCAGTTCTTC. It specifies CASSARGSYEQFF. Full variable domain (remainder filled in from reference TRBV5-5 and TRBJ2-1): DAGVTQSPTHLIKTRGQQVTLRCSPISGHKSVSWYQQVLGQGPQFIFQYYEKEERGRGNFPDRFSARQFPNYSSELNVNALLLGDSALYLCASSARGSYEQFFGPGTRLTVL.

The chain links TRBV6-6 to TRBJ1-5; perhaps TRBD1 as D (5 bases). This CDR3 has 12 amino acids. V lost 9 bases to trimming and J lost 7 bases, with 13 bases between them. CDR1 and CDR2 (germline): MNHNY, SVGAGI (reference sequence). The CDR3 loop is CASQSGFQPQHF. The DNA of the CDR3 is TGTGCCAGTCAGTCAGGGTTCCAGCCCCAGCATTTT.

V and J are TRBV18 and TRBJ1-2, with TRBD1 as a possible D gene (5 bases). This CDR3 has 13 amino acids. Trimming took off 4 bases at V and 3 bases at J, with 9 bases between the two ends. Per germline, CDR1 KGHSH and CDR2 LQKENI. The CDR3 loop is CASSQGSDYGYTF. CDR3 bases: TGTGCCAGCTCACAGGGGTCTGACTATGGCTACACCTTC.

This clone came up once. The V gene is TRBV30, the J gene TRBJ2-1; the D gene is possibly TRBD2 (6 bases). The CDR3 has 12 residues. Trimming shortened V by 3 bases and J by 15 bases, and 18 bases separated the two germline ends. Germline lookup yields CDR1 GTSNPN and CDR2 SVGIG (reference sequence). Here the CDR3 DNA reads TGTGCCTGGAGGGGAGGACGTCAACCCCCGTTCTTC. It encodes CAWRGGRQPPFF. The full variable domain, with the rest looked up from reference TRBV30 and TRBJ2-1, is SQTIHQWPATLVQPVGSPLSLECTVEGTSNPNLYWYRQAAGRGLQLLFYSVGIGQISSEVPQNLSASRPQDRQFILSSKKLLLSDSGFYLCAWRGGRQPPFFGPGTRLTVL.

The chain joins TRBV10-3 to TRBJ1-2; D may be TRBD1 (5 bases). The CDR3 contains 13 residues. Germline CDR1 is ENHRY and CDR2 is SYGVKD. Trimming took off 7 bases at V and 5 bases at J, with 14 bases between the two ends. Here the CDR3 reads CAIMGQHQYGYTF. The CDR3, as DNA: TGTGCCATCATGGGGCAGCACCAGTATGGCTACACCTTC.

The V gene is TRBV6-5, the J gene TRBJ2-5; no firm D call. This CDR3 has 13 amino acids. Germline V gene data show CDR1 as MNHEY and CDR2 as SVGAGI. Trimming left V 6 bases short and J 1 base short, with 9 bases between. The CDR3: CASSSASQETQYF. In DNA form, the CDR3 reads TGTGCCAGCAGCTCGGCCAGCCAAGAGACCCAGTACTTC.

A single count supports this clone. J is TRBJ1-2 and V is TRBV6-5; no clear D gene. Germline V gene lookup returns CDR1 MNHEY and CDR2 SVGAGI. The CDR3 totals 13 residues. Between the trimmed V and J ends, which lost 7 bases and 3 bases, there was a span of 12 bases. CDR3 nucleotides: TGTGCCAGCACCGCGGGGAAGGACTATGGCTACACCTTC. Translated: CASTAGKDYGYTF.

In this sample, this clone turned up once. This sequence joins TRBV7-2 and TRBJ2-5, with 9 bases identical to TRBD2. V lost 5 bases to trimming and J lost 5 bases; unmatched junction nucleotides: 12. Germline V gives CDR1 SGHTA, CDR2 FQGNSA. This CDR3 is built from 16 residues. CDR3 sequence: CASSPGRGAGGETQYF. For the CDR3, the DNA is TGTGCCAGCAGCCCCGGAAGGGGAGCGGGGGGTGAGACCCAGTACTTC. The full variable domain, in which reference TRBV7-2 and TRBJ2-5 provide the parts outside the CDR3, is GAGVSQSPSNKVTEKGKDVELRCDPISGHTALYWYRQSLGQGLEFLIYFQGNSAPDKSGLPSDRFSAERTGGSVSTLTIQRTQQEDSAVYLCASSPGRGAGGETQYFGPGTRLLVL.